This T cell receptor beta chain originates from a study of beta chain features in type 1 diabetes. Looking at the study overall: What patients shared with healthy donors was a similar profile of age, gender and cell yields. Study outcomes and limitations: The study found moderately but significantly shorter TCRB CDR3s in all four CD4+ subsets of Type 1 diabetes patients.

The investigators reverse transcribed all of the isolated RNA, so they sequenced expressed TCRB transcripts. Only in-frame clones appear in the TCRdb table, and some are missing; sequencing was by immunoSEQ multiplex PCR. The sample carries over 600,000 clones, under 15% recorded once. Heparinised blood was drawn once per donor, averaging roughly 110 mL. Purities in excess of 95% were seen in all sorted populations. The germline CDR1 and CDR2 sequences are MNHNS and SASEGT. V shed 4 bases and J shed 0 bases, with 13 bases lying between them. This CDR3 comprises 17 residues. In this sample, this clone turned up a few times. Its antigen remains unidentified.

Sequenced sample: naive CD4+ T cells from blood. The rearrangement uses TRBV6-1 and TRBJ2-6, with TRBD1 as a possible D gene (5 bases). This TCR came from a man under 40 with type 1 diabetes. CDR3 DNA sequence: TGTGCCAGCAGTGGCTGGGGCATCCTCTCTGGGGCCAACGTCCTGACTTTC. The encoded protein is CASSGWGILSGANVLTF.